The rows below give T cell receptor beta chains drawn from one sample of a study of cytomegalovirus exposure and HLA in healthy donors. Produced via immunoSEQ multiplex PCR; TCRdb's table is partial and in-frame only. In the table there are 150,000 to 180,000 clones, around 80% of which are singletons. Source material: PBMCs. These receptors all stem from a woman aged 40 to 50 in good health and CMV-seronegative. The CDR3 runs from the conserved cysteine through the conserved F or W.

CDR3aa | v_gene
CASSSGLAGVGTGELFF | TRBV5-6
CASRSGTGANQPQHF | TRBV6-5
CASSFNTGGISGANVLTF | TRBV5-6
CAWSRGQAQPQHF | TRBV30
CASSLQVNTEAFF | TRBV6-5
CAVQRIGYNQPQHF | TRBV6-1
CASSLGSVGGPEAFF | TRBV5-6
CASSESTPGTQYF | TRBV10-2
CAISESTSGVAKNIQYF | TRBV10-3
CSVDGGRVGSTDTQYF | TRBV29-1
CASSSAGGAHNTIYF | TRBV27
CASSKGLSHNPSYNEQFF | TRBV5-1
CASTPQREDTGELFF | TRBV11-3
CASSPGHEHGYTF | TRBV5-1
CASSRWRDGGETQYF | TRBV5-4
CASSMPGYGYTF | TRBV19
CASRPLNRENIQYF | TRBV27
CASSRQGAYEQYF | TRBV19
CASSEKIAGGLDEQYF | TRBV6-1
CASSIDIPSLGEQFF | TRBV4-1
CASSYSSSGSGQPQHF | TRBV6-5
CASSRDRAYEQYF | TRBV5-4
CASSYPGKPAEAFF | TRBV6-5
CASSGDRGVKTQYF | TRBV5-6
CASSLGSGILEQYF | TRBV5-1
CASSQENSDRAPYF | TRBV4-2
CASSRGGGNTEAFF | TRBV6-5
CASSGQQDQPQHF | TRBV28
CASSPTATNEKLFF | TRBV5-1
CASFGGRADSEQFF | TRBV19
CASSSTGDSRETQYF | TRBV5-1
CASSPVQGGYEKLFF | TRBV6-1
CASSLGAGNSYNEQFF | TRBV11-3
CASSPFGQSRVETQYF | TRBV11-3
CASSIGQGGWETQYF | TRBV19
CASSVQGGNTEAFF | TRBV27
CASSQGGLYGYTF | TRBV28
CASSRTANTEAFF | TRBV28
CASSPLAGEQFF | TRBV6-5
CASSLSDSRLGYEQYF | TRBV27
CSADRASGAQYF | TRBV29-1
CASRLRPGQGNEKLFF | TRBV5-1
CASTGPTGSNQPQHF | TRBV19
CASRGGTENTEAFF | TRBV6-4
CASRNSGANVLTF | TRBV19
CASKAPGSRTYEQYF | TRBV19
CASSSLTSGSYEQYF | TRBV5-1
CASSSRDRYNEQFF | TRBV7-8
CASVSGQGTSYGYTF | TRBV5-4
CASSRTSGRSFEQYF | TRBV6-5
CASSHITSGGINEQFF | TRBV4-2
CASSVGTGHSGGYTF | TRBV27
CSVEKPGEGATDTQYF | TRBV29-1
CASSFAGNTEAFF | TRBV7-9
CSVRLAGGSTDTQYF | TRBV29-1